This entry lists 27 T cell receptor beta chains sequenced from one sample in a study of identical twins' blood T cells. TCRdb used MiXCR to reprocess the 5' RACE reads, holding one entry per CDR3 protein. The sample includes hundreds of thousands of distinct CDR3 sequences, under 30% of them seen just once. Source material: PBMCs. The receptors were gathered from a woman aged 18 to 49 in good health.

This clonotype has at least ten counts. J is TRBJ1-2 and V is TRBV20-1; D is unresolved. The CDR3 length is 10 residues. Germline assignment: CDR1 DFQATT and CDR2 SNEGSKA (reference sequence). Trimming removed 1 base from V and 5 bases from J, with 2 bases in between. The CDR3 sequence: CSARVYGYTF. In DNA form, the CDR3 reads TGCAGTGCTAGAGTGTATGGCTACACCTTC.

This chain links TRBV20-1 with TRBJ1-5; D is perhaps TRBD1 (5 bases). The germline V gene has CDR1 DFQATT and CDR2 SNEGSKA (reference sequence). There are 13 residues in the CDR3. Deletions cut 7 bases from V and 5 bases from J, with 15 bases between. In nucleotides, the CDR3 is TGCAGTGGGGCCGCCAGGGATGATCAGCCCCAGCATTTT. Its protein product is CSGAARDDQPQHF.

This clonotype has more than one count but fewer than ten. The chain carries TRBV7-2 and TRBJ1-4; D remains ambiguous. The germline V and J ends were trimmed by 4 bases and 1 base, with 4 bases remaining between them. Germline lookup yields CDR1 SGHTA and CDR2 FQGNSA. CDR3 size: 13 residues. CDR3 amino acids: CASSSETNEKLFF. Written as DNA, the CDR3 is TGTGCCAGCAGCTCCGAAACTAATGAAAAACTGTTTTTT.

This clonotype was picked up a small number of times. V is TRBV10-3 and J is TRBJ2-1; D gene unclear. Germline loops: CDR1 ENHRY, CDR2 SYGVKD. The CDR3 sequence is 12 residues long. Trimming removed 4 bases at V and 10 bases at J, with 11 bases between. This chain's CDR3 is CAISGTDREQFF. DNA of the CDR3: TGTGCCATCAGTGGAACAGATAGAGAGCAGTTCTTC.

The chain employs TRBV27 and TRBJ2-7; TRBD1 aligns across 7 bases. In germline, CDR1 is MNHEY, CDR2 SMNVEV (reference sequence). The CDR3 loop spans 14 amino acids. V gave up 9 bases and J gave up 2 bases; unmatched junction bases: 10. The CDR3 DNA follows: TGTGCCAGTACTCGCCCGGACAGGACCTACGAGCAGTACTTC. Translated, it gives CASTRPDRTYEQYF.

This CDR3 reads CASSPRDREANQPQHF. CDR3 DNA sequence: TGTGCCAGCAGTCCCCGGGACAGGGAGGCGAATCAGCCCCAGCATTTT. The chain recombines TRBV12-3 or TRBV12-4 with TRBJ1-5, with TRBD1 matching 9 bases. This CDR3 contains 16 residues. V lost 5 bases to trimming and J lost 4 bases; unmatched junction nucleotides: 9.

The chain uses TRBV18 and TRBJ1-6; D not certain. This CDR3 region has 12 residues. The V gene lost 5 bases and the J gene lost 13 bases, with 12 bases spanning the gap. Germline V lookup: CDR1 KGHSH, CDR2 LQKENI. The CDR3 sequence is CASSTPVSPLHF. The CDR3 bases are TGTGCCAGCTCAACTCCCGTTTCCCCCCTCCACTTT.

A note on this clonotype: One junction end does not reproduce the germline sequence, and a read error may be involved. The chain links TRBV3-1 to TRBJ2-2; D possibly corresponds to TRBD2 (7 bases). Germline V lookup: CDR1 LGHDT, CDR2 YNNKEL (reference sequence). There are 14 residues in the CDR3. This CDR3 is CARSQGGDTGELFF. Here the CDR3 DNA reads TGTGCCAGAAGCCAAGGGGGGGACACCGGGGAGCTGTTTTTT.

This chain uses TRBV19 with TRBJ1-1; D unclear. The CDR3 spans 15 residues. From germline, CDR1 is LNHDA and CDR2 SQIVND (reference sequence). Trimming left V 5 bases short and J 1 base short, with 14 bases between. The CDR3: CASSAKIGRNTEAFF. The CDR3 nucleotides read TGTGCCAGTAGTGCAAAAATCGGAAGGAACACTGAAGCTTTCTTT.

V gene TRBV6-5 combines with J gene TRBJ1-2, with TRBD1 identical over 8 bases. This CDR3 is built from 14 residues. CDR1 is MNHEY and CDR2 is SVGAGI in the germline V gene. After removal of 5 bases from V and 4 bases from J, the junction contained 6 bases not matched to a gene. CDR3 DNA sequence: TGTGCCAGCAGTCGACAGGGGCTTGGCTATGGCTACACCTTC. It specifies CASSRQGLGYGYTF.

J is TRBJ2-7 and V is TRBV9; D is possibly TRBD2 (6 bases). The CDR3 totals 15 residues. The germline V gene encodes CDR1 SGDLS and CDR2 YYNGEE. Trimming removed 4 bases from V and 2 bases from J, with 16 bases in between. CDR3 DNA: TGTGCCAGCAGCTTAGAAGGCGGGGAAACCTACGAGCAGTACTTC. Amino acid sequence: CASSLEGGETYEQYF.

CDR3 DNA sequence: TGCGCCAGCAGCTTGTTGGTACAAGACGCTGAAGCTTTCTTT. As protein: CASSLLVQDAEAFF. The gene calls are TRBV5-1 and TRBJ1-1; the D is unclear. This CDR3 has 14 residues. CDR1 SGHRS and CDR2 YFSETQ come from the germline V gene. The V end lost 1 base, the J end lost 6 bases, and 13 bases lay between the germline ends.

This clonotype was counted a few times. The DNA of the CDR3 is TGTGCCAGCAGCGAACAGGGCGAGAACACCGGGGAGCTGTTTTTT. Protein sequence: CASSEQGENTGELFF. The gene calls are TRBV9 and TRBJ2-2; a weak D match, TRBD1 (6 bases). V lost 3 bases and J lost 1, with 10 bases in between. From germline, CDR1 is SGDLS and CDR2 YYNGEE. This CDR3 comprises 15 residues. The full variable domain, its missing parts supplied by reference TRBV9 and TRBJ2-2, is DSGVTQTPKHLITATGQRVTLRCSPRSGDLSVYWYQQSLDQGLQFLIQYYNGEERAKGNILERFSAQQFPDLHSELNLSSLELGDSALYFCASSEQGENTGELFFGEGSRLTVL.

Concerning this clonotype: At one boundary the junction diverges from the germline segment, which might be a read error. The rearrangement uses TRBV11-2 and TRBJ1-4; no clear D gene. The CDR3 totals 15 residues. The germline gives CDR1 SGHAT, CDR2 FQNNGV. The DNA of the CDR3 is TGTGCCAGCAGCTTTTATGGTGCAACTAATGAAAAACCGTTTTTT. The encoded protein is CASSFYGATNEKPFF.

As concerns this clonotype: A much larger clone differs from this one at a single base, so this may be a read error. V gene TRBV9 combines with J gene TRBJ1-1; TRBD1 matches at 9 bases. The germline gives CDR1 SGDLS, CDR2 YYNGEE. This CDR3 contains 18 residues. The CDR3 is CACSVSPGTGNMNTEAFF. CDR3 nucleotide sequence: TGTGCCTGCAGCGTCTCTCCAGGGACAGGGAACATGAACACTGAAGCTTTCTTT.

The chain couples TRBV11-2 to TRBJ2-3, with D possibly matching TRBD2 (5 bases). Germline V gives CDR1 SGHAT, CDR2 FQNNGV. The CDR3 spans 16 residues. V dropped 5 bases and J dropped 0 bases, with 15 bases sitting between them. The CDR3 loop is CASSRLLGVSTDTQYF. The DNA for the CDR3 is TGTGCCAGCAGCCGATTACTAGGTGTGAGCACAGATACGCAGTATTTT.

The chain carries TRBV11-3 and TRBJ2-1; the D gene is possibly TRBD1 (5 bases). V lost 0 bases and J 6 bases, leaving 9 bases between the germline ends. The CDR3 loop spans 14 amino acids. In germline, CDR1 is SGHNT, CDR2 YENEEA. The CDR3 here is CASSLDRAPNEQFF. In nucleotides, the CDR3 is TGTGCCAGCAGCTTAGACAGGGCACCCAATGAGCAGTTCTTC.

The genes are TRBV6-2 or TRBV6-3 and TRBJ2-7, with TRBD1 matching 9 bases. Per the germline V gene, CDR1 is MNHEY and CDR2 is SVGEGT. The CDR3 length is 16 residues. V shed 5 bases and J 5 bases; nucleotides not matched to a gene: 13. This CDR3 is CASSTPRDRDGDEQYF. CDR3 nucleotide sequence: TGTGCCAGCAGTACCCCGAGGGACAGGGACGGAGACGAGCAGTACTTC.

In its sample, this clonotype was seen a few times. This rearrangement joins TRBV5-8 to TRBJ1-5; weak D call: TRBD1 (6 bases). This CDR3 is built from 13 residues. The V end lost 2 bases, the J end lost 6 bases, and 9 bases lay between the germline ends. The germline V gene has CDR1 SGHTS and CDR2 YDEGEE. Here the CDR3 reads CASSLNRVQPQHF. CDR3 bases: TGTGCCAGCAGCTTAAACAGGGTTCAGCCCCAGCATTTT.

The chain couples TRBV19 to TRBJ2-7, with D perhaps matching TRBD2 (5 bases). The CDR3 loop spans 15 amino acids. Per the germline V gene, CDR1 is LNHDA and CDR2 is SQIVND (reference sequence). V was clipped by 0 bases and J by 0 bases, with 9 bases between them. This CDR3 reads CASSIDAGSSYEQYF. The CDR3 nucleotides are TGTGCCAGTAGTATAGATGCGGGCAGCTCCTACGAGCAGTACTTC.

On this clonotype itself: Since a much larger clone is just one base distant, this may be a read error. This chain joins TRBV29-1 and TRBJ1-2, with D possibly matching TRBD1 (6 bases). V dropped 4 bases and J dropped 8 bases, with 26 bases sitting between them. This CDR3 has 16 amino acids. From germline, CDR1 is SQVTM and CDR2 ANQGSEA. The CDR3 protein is CSVGFWGTRGVSGYTF. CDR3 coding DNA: TGCAGCGTTGGATTCTGGGGGACAAGGGGTGTGAGCGGCTACACCTTC. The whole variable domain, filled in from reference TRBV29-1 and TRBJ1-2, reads SAVISQKPSRDICQRGTSLTIQCQVDSQVTMMFWYRQQPGQSLTLIATANQGSEATYESGFVIDKFPISRPNLTFSTLTVSNMSPEDSSIYLCSVGFWGTRGVSGYTFGSGTRLTVV.

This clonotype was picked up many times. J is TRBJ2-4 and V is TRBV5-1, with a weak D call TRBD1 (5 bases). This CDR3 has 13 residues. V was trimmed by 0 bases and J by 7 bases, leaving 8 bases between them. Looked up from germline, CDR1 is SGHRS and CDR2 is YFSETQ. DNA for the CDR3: TGCGCCAGCAGCTTGGAGGGGAAGAACATTCAGTACTTC. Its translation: CASSLEGKNIQYF. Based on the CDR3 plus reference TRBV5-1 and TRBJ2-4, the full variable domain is KAGVTQTPRYLIKTRGQQVTLSCSPISGHRSVSWYQQTPGQGLQFLFEYFSETQRNKGNFPGRFSGRQFSNSRSEMNVSTLELGDSALYLCASSLEGKNIQYFGAGTRLSVL.

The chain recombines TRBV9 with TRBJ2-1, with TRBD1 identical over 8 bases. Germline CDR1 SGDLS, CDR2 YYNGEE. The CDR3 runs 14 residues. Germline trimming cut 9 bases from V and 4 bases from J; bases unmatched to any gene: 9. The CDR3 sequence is CATSTGAGYNEQFF. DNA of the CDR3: TGTGCCACGTCGACAGGGGCAGGTTACAATGAGCAGTTCTTC.

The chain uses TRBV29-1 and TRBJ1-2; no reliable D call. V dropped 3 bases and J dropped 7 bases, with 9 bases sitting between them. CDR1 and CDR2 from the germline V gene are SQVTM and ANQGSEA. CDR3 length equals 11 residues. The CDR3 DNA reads TGCAGCGTTGATGCTTCCTCTGGCTACACCTTC. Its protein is CSVDASSGYTF.

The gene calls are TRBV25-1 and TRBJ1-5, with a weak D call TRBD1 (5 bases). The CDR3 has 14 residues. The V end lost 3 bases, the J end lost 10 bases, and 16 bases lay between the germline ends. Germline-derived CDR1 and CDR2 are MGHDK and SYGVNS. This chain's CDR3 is CASSDSTGDRPQHF. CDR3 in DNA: TGTGCCAGCAGTGACAGCACAGGTGACCGACCCCAGCATTTT.

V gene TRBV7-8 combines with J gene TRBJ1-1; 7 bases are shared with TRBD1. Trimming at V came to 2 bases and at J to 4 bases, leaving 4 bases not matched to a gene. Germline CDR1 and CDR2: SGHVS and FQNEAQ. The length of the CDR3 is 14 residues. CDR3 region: CASSLPGGSTEAFF. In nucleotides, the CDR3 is TGTGCCAGCAGCTTACCAGGGGGAAGCACTGAAGCTTTCTTT.

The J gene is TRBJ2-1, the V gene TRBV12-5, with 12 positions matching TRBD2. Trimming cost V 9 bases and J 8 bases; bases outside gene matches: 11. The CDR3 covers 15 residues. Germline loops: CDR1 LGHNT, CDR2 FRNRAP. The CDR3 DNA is TGTGCTAGCAACCCCGAGACTAGCGGGAGCTATGAGCAGTTCTTC. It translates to CASNPETSGSYEQFF.